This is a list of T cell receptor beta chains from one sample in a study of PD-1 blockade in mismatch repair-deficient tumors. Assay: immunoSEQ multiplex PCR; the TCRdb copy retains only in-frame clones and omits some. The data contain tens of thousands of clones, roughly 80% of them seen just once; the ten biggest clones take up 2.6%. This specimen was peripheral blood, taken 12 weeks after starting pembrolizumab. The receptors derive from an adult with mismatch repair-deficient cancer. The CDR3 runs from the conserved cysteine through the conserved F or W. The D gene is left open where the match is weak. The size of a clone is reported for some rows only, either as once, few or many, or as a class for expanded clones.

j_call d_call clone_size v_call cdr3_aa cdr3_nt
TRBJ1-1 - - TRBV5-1 CASSPGRANTEAFF TGCGCCAGCAGTCCAGGGCGGGCGAACACTGAAGCTTTCTTT
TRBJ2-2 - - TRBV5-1 CASSFKRANTGELFF TGCGCCAGCAGCTTTAAACGGGCGAACACCGGGGAGCTGTTTTTT
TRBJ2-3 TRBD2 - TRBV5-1 CASTPLTSVSTDTQYF TGCGCCAGCACGCCCCTTACTAGCGTTAGCACAGATACGCAGTATTTT
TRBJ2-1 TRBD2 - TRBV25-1 CASSGGSSYNEQFF TGTGCCAGCAGTGGCGGGAGTAGCTACAATGAGCAGTTCTTC
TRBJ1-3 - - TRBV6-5 CASGFDLGNTIYF TGTGCCAGCGGATTCGACTTGGGAAACACCATATATTTT
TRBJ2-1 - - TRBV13 CASSPSLGEQFF TGTGCCAGCAGCCCTAGTCTCGGCGAGCAGTTCTTC
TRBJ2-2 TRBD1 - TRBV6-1 CASSGRDSPANTGELFF TGTGCCAGCAGTGGTCGGGACAGCCCCGCGAACACCGGGGAGCTGTTTTTT
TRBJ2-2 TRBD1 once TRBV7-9 CASSLGTGRTGELFF TGTGCCAGCAGCTTGGGGACAGGACGCACCGGGGAGCTGTTTTTT
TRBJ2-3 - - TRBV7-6 CASSSSGLIGADTQYF TGTGCCAGCAGCTCGAGCGGGTTAATAGGGGCAGATACGCAGTATTTT
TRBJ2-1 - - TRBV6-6 CASSLDPDNEQFF TGTGCCAGCAGTTTGGACCCGGACAATGAGCAGTTCTTC
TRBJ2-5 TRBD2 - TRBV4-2 CASSLSGSGETQYF TGTGCCAGCAGCCTAAGCGGGAGCGGGGAGACCCAGTACTTC
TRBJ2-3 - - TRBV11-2 CASSLGLGGTDTQYF TGTGCCAGCAGCTTGGGACTGGGAGGAACAGATACGCAGTATTTT
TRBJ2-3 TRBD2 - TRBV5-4 CASKPGLAGGPGADTQYF TGTGCCAGCAAACCGGGACTAGCGGGAGGGCCTGGGGCAGATACGCAGTATTTT
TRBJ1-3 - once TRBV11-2 CASSLVPGGAVSGNTIYF TGTGCCAGCAGCTTAGTGCCGGGGGGCGCGGTATCTGGAAACACCATATATTTT
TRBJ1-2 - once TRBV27 CASSLRGANYGYTF TGTGCCAGCAGTTTACGTGGGGCCAACTATGGCTACACCTTC
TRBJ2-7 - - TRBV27 CASRDRDGSSYEQYF TGTGCCAGCAGGGACCGGGACGGCAGCTCCTACGAGCAGTACTTC
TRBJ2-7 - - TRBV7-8 CASSLVISGNEQYF TGTGCCAGCAGCTTAGTTATTAGCGGCAACGAGCAGTACTTC
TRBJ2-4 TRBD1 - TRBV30 CAWEGGVRAKNIQYF TGTGCCTGGGAAGGGGGCGTTAGAGCCAAAAACATTCAGTACTTC
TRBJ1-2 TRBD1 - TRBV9 CASSLRTGDGYTF TGTGCCAGCAGCCTACGGACAGGAGATGGCTACACCTTC
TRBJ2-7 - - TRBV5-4 CASSLDSGTYEQYF TGTGCCAGCAGCTTGGACAGTGGAACCTACGAGCAGTACTTC
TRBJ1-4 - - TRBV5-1 CASRVSATNEKLFF TGCGCCAGCAGGGTCTCGGCAACTAATGAAAAACTGTTTTTT
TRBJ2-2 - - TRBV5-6 CASSRRGGTYTGELFF TGTGCCAGCAGCCGCCGGGGCGGAACCTACACCGGGGAGCTGTTTTTT
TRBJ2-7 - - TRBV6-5 CASSETAYEQYF TGTGCCAGCAGTGAAACGGCCTACGAGCAGTACTTC
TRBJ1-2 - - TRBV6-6 CASSYSPMLHYGYTF TGTGCCAGCAGTTACTCACCGATGTTGCACTATGGCTACACCTTC
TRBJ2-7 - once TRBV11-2 CASSSQQGSYEQYF TGTGCCAGCAGCTCCCAACAGGGCTCCTACGAGCAGTACTTC
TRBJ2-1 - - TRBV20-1 CSARDFDEQFF TGCAGTGCTAGAGATTTCGATGAGCAGTTCTTC
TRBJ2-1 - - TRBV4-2 CASRDGDRSYNEQFF TGTGCCAGCAGGGATGGGGACCGATCCTACAATGAGCAGTTCTTC
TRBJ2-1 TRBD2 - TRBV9 CASSPTSGSGNEQFF TGTGCCAGCAGCCCTACTAGCGGGAGCGGCAATGAGCAGTTCTTC
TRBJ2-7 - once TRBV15 CATSTGTYPGQYF TGTGCCACCAGCACAGGCACATACCCGGGGCAGTACTTC
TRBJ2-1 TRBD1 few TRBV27 CASSLGTGGHNEQFF TGTGCCAGCAGTCTGGGGACAGGCGGCCACAATGAGCAGTTCTTC
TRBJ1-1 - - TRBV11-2 CASSLAISNTEAFF TGTGCCAGCAGCTTAGCGATCTCGAACACTGAAGCTTTCTTT
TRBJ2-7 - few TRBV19 CASSLYSSSYEQYF TGTGCCAGTAGTCTCTATTCAAGCTCCTACGAGCAGTACTTC
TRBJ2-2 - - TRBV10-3 CAIRDKMTGELFF TGTGCCATCAGGGACAAGATGACCGGGGAGCTGTTTTTT
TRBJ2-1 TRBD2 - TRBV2 CASIKTSGNNEQFF TGTGCCAGCATTAAGACTAGCGGTAACAATGAGCAGTTCTTC
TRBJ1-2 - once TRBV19 CASSIGGRQGYTF TGTGCCAGTAGTATAGGAGGCCGTCAGGGCTACACCTTC